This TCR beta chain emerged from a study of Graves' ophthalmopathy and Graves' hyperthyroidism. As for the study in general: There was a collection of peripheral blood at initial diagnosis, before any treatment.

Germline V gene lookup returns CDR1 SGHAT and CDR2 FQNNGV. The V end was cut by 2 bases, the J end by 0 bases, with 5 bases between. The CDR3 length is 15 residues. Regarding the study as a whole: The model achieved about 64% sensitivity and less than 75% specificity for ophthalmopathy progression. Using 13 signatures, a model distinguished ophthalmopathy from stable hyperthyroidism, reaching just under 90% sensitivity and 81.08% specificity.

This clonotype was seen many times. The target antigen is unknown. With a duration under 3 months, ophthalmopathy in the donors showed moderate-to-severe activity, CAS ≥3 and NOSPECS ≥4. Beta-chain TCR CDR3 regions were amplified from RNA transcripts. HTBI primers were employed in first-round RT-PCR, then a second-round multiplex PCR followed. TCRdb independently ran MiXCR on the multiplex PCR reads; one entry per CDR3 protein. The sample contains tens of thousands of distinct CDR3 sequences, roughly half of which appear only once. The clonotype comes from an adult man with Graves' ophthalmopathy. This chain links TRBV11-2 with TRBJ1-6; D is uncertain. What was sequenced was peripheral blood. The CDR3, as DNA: TGTGCCAGCAGCTTAACTGACTCCTATAATTCACCCCTCCACTTT. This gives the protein CASSLTDSYNSPLHF.